Listed below are T cell receptor beta chains from one sample, sequenced in a study of cytomegalovirus exposure and HLA in healthy donors. Produced via immunoSEQ multiplex PCR; TCRdb's table is partial and in-frame only. Among some 62,000 clones listed, about 87% were seen once. The sequencing sample was made of PBMCs. The receptors originated from a man between 18 and 35 years old in good health and CMV-seronegative. Each CDR3 is given with its conserved first and last residue. Clone size is not always given. Where it is, it says once, few, many or a class for expanded clones.

v_call	j_call	clone_size	cdr3_length	cdr3_aa
TRBV13	TRBJ2-2	few	15	CASSLAGGLTGELFF
TRBV10-3	TRBJ2-5	-	14	CAISVGGIRETQYF
TRBV29-1	TRBJ2-1	-	21	CSVEESRGQGLAGGPYNEQFF
TRBV28	TRBJ1-2	-	14	CASSPTSGIYGYTF
TRBV6-5	TRBJ1-2	once	14	CASSRQVGIYGYTF
TRBV5-1	TRBJ1-1	-	13	CASKQGMNTEAFF
TRBV30	TRBJ1-5	once	12	CAWSAGPQPQHF
TRBV29-1	TRBJ1-4	-	15	CSVEGGQPGELKLFF
TRBV4-2	TRBJ2-5	-	16	CASSLLKEGGQETQYF
TRBV19	TRBJ2-1	-	14	CASSKGGAYNEQFF
TRBV6-5	TRBJ2-7	-	16	CASSYSGDREADEQYF
TRBV10-3	TRBJ1-5	-	13	CAISDPQAQPQHF
TRBV2	TRBJ2-7	-	15	CASIRRPDRGQEQYF
TRBV19	TRBJ1-2	-	14	CASSISGLDYGYTF
TRBV6-6	TRBJ2-1	-	16	CASSWRTSGGADEQFF
TRBV7-6	TRBJ2-3	-	17	CASSLAQLGGGSDTQYF
TRBV28	TRBJ1-2	-	12	CASSTGLDPYTF
TRBV6-6	TRBJ2-7	-	15	CASSYMAGSSYEQYF
TRBV13	TRBJ2-3	-	13	CATRSARGDTQYF
TRBV5-1	TRBJ2-3	-	16	CASSLGANGFTDTQYF
TRBV6-1	TRBJ2-1	-	13	CASGGYSYNEQFF
TRBV27	TRBJ2-7	-	13	CASSLNGAYEQYF
TRBV7-3	TRBJ2-1	-	14	CASSLGASRDEQFF
TRBV28	TRBJ1-4	once	16	CASSRTGGRANEKLFF
TRBV10-3	TRBJ2-7	-	18	CAISEFIPSGGASYEQYF
TRBV4-1	TRBJ2-5	-	18	CASSQEIPSGGGRETQYF
TRBV6-5	TRBJ2-2	-	13	CASIRSYTGELFF
TRBV5-6	TRBJ2-1	once	16	CASSPGQFSSYNEQFF
TRBV6-5	TRBJ1-6	-	15	CASSYWGQGNSPLHF
TRBV10-3	TRBJ2-7	once	13	CATSNPPTYEQYF
TRBV7-7	TRBJ2-3	once	16	CASSHLRLGGTDTQYF
TRBV27	TRBJ1-4	-	13	CASRVGGGEKLFF
TRBV7-3	TRBJ2-7	-	13	CASSLGLSYEQYF
TRBV4-1	TRBJ1-5	few	16	CASSPRGQGPNQPQHF
TRBV4-1	TRBJ1-1	-	15	CASSPLTGVRTEAFF
TRBV14	TRBJ1-2	-	16	CASSPIDRGRDYGYTF
TRBV15	TRBJ1-2	-	15	CATSREARERYGYTF
TRBV7-3	TRBJ1-3	-	14	CASSLGGLGNTIYF
TRBV9	TRBJ2-1	-	15	CASSVDQGTYNEQFF
TRBV6-5	TRBJ2-5	-	14	CASSYGSLASTQYF
TRBV28	TRBJ2-1	-	14	CASSLTSGYNEQFF
TRBV29-1	TRBJ2-1	-	13	CSVDVSQYNEQFF
TRBV28	TRBJ2-1	once	12	CASSLGLNEQFF
TRBV6-5	TRBJ1-6	-	15	CASSPGNSYNSPLHF
TRBV6-5	TRBJ1-5	-	14	CASSRTSGNQPQHF
TRBV6-6	TRBJ1-1	once	14	CASSYSTGDTEAFF
TRBV28	TRBJ2-5	once	13	CASSPQGMATQYF
TRBV11-3	TRBJ2-1	-	13	CASSLDRYNEQFF
TRBV5-4	TRBJ2-1	-	17	CASSFRLAGGTYNEQFF
TRBV28	TRBJ2-7	-	16	CASGETGLALSYEQYF
TRBV5-8	TRBJ2-5	-	15	CASSPGLAGEETQYF
TRBV5-5	TRBJ2-6	-	14	CASSLNLGANVLTF
TRBV30	TRBJ1-5	-	15	CAWSDRGRSNQPQHF
TRBV28	TRBJ1-5	-	15	CASSPYRVRDQPQHF
TRBV6-4	TRBJ1-6	-	14	CASSGDFDGSPLHF